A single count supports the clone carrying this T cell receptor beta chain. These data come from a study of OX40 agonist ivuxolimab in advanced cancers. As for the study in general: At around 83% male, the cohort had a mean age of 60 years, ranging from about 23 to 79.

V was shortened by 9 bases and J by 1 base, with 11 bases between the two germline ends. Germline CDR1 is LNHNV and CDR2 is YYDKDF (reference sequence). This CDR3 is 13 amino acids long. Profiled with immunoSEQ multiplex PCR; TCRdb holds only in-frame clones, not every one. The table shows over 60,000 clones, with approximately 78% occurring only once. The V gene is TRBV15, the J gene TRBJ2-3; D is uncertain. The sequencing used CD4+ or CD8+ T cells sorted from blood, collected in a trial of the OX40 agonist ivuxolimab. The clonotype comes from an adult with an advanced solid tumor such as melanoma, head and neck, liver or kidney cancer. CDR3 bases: TGTGCCACGAGTGTAGGCGGCACAGATACGCAGTATTTT. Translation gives CATSVGGTDTQYF. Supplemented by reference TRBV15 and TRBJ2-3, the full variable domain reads DAMVIQNPRYQVTQFGKPVTLSCSQTLNHNVMYWYQQKSSQAPKLLFHYYDKDFNNEADTPDNFQSRRPNTSFCFLDIRSPGLGDTAMYLCATSVGGTDTQYFGPGTRLTVL.